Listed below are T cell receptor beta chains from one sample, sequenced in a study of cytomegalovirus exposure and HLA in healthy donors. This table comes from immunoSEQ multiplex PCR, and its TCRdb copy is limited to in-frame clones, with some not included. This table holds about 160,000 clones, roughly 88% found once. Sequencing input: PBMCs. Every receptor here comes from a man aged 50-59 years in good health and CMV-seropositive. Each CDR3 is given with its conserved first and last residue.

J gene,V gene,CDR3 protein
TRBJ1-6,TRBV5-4,CASSLGQGLNSPLHF
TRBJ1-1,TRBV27,CASSLSATVGYTEAFF
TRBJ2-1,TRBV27,CASSDGAYNEQFF
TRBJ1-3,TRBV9,CASSVASGFSGNTIYF
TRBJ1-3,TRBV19,CASATPRSTGNTIYF
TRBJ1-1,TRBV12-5,CASGLVARLTLNTEAFF
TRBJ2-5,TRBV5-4,CASSPYWGPSGGSQETQYF
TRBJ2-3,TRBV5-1,CASSLDGTATDTQYF
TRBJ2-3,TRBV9,CASSVVPFGGTDTQYF
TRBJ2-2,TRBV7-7,CASRLAPNTGELFF
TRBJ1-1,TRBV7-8,CASSSGQGTNTEAFF
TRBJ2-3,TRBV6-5,CASSPGTVITDTQYF
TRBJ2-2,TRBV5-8,CASSLFSGELFF
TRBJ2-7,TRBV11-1,CASSLSHGQGSYEQYF
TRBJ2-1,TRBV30,CAWSSSFGGRAGSVRFEQFF
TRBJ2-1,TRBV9,CASSGSQGSYYNEQFF
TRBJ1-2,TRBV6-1,CASSEADWGDGYTF
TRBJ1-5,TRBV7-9,CASSPGIYSNQPQHF
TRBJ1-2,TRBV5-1,CASSYGQGEGYGYTF
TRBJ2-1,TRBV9,CASSVGPSGGASFHNEQFF
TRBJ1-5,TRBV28,CASKQGVDQPQHF
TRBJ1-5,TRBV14,CASSRRYRDHQPQHF
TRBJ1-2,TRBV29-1,CSVEVEGVYGYTF
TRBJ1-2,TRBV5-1,CASSLGAGAAYGYTF
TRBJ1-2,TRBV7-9,CAIQMRANYGYTF
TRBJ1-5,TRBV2,CASRYSNQPQHF
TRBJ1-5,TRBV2,CATGQEDQPQHF
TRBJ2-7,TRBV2,CASSGGSQPYEQYF
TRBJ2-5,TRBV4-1,CASSQVGEETQYF
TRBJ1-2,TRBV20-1,CSARDQGVYTF
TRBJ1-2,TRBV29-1,CSVEGGVHGYTF
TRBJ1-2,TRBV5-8,CASSLPPSRGYTF
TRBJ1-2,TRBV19,CASIPRIQGQNYGYTF
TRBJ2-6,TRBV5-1,CASSQTGAGANVLTF
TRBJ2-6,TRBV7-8,CASSFLAGPFSGANVLTF
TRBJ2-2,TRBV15,CATSGFTTGPLNTGELFF
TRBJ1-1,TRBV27,CASSYRGLSPEAFF
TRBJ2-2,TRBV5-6,CASSLRTSGGSGELFF